The 9 T cell receptor beta chains reported below all come from one sample, sequenced in a study of T cell responses to AZD1222 COVID-19 vaccine. Only in-frame clones appear in the TCRdb table, and some are missing; sequencing was by immunoSEQ multiplex PCR. The table lists around 150,000 clones, about 90% of them singletons. Specimen: peripheral blood, collected 28 days after the second AZD1222 dose. These receptors were taken from an adult who received the AZD1222 COVID-19 vaccine.

The gene calls are TRBV6-6 and TRBJ1-4; D possibly corresponds to TRBD1 (5 bases). The CDR3 runs to 16 residues. Germline CDR1 and CDR2: MNHNY and SVGAGI (reference sequence). The V end lost 5 bases, the J end lost 8 bases, and 21 bases lay between the germline ends. CDR3 nucleotide sequence: TGTGCCAGCAGTACCTCGACCGGGACTCCGGGGGAAAAACTGTTTTTT. This encodes CASSTSTGTPGEKLFF.

The rearrangement links TRBV19 to TRBJ2-4; the match to TRBD2 covers 8 bases. This CDR3 has 15 residues. CDR1 is LNHDA, CDR2 SQIVND, per germline (reference sequence). With 5 bases clipped from V and 2 bases from J, the junction kept 5 bases outside the gene matches. The CDR3 reads CASSLGTSPKNIQYF. The CDR3 region has the DNA TGTGCCAGTAGTCTTGGGACTAGTCCCAAAAACATTCAGTACTTC.

This rearrangement joins TRBV4-3 to TRBJ1-2; 8 nucleotides align to TRBD1. V lost 5 bases to trimming and J lost 2 bases; unmatched junction nucleotides: 4. Germline V gives CDR1 LGHNA, CDR2 YSLEER. CDR3 length: 14 amino acids. CDR3 sequence: CASSIQGANYGYTF. The CDR3 DNA sequence: TGCGCCAGCAGCATCCAGGGGGCCAACTATGGCTACACCTTC.

CDR3 protein: CATSRDRYRRNTEAFF. Here the CDR3 DNA reads TGTGCCACCAGCAGAGATCGGTACAGGAGGAACACTGAAGCTTTCTTT. This rearrangement joins TRBV15 to TRBJ1-1; tentative D call: TRBD1 (5 bases). The CDR3 is 16 residues long. The germline V and J ends were trimmed by 0 bases and 1 base, with 12 bases remaining between them. Germline V gene data show CDR1 as LNHNV and CDR2 as YYDKDF (reference sequence). The variable domain in full, completed from reference TRBV15 and TRBJ1-1, reads DAMVIQNPRYQVTQFGKPVTLSCSQTLNHNVMYWYQQKSSQAPKLLFHYYDKDFNNEADTPDNFQSRRPNTSFCFLDIRSPGLGDTAMYLCATSRDRYRRNTEAFFGQGTRLTVV.

The chain couples TRBV11-1 to TRBJ2-3, with 7 bases lining up with TRBD1. The V segment lost 5 bases and the J segment 3 bases; nucleotides outside the gene matches: 2. This CDR3 is 13 amino acids long. Germline-derived CDR1 and CDR2 are SGHAT and FQDESV (reference sequence). CDR3 DNA sequence: TGTGCCAGCAGCCGACAGGGAACAGATACGCAGTATTTT. It encodes CASSRQGTDTQYF.

This rearrangement joins TRBV7-2 to TRBJ1-1, with a possible D match to TRBD1 (5 bases). Looked up from germline, CDR1 is SGHTA and CDR2 is FQGNSA. The CDR3 covers 14 residues. The V end was cut by 4 bases, the J end by 4 bases, with 13 bases between. The CDR3, as DNA: TGTGCCAGCAGCTACTCAGGGACTGCCACTGAAGCTTTCTTT. Amino acid sequence: CASSYSGTATEAFF.

The rearrangement joins TRBV27 to TRBJ1-5; TRBD1 is a possible D gene (6 bases). V was trimmed by 5 bases and J by 4 bases, leaving 9 bases between them. Looked up from germline, CDR1 is MNHEY and CDR2 is SMNVEV (reference sequence). The CDR3 spans 13 residues. CDR3 DNA: TGTGCCAGCAGTGTGCAGGGGAATCAGCCCCAGCATTTT. Translating gives CASSVQGNQPQHF.

The chain recombines TRBV9 with TRBJ2-1; the match to TRBD2 covers 13 bases. V gave up 0 bases and J gave up 10 bases; unmatched junction bases: 7. This CDR3 has 16 residues. Germline values: CDR1 SGDLS, CDR2 YYNGEE. The CDR3 region has the DNA TGTGCCAGCAGCGTAGGACTAGCGGGAGGCGAGGTGGAGCAGTTCTTC. Translation gives CASSVGLAGGEVEQFF.

The chain joins TRBV9 to TRBJ1-1; the match to TRBD1 covers 12 bases. The CDR3 spans 16 residues. With V trimmed by 4 bases and J by 3 bases, 7 bases remained unmatched. CDR1 is SGDLS and CDR2 is YYNGEE in the germline V gene. This chain's CDR3 is CASSLGQGAWDTEAFF. As DNA, the CDR3 is TGTGCCAGCAGCCTGGGACAGGGGGCGTGGGACACTGAAGCTTTCTTT. The variable domain in full, completed from reference TRBV9 and TRBJ1-1, reads DSGVTQTPKHLITATGQRVTLRCSPRSGDLSVYWYQQSLDQGLQFLIQYYNGEERAKGNILERFSAQQFPDLHSELNLSSLELGDSALYFCASSLGQGAWDTEAFFGQGTRLTVV.